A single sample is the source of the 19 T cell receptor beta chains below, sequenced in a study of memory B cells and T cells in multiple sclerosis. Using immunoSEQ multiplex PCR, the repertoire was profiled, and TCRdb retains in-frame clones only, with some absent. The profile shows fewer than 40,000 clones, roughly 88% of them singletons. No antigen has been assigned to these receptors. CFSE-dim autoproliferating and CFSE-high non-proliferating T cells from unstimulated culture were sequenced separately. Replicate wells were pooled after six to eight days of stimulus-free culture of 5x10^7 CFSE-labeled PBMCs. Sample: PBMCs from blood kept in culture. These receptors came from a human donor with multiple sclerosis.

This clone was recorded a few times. This CDR3 reads CASSLWEGAGGDNEQFF. CDR3 coding DNA: TGTGCCAGCAGCTTATGGGAGGGAGCGGGAGGGGACAATGAGCAGTTCTTC. The chain employs TRBV7-2 and TRBJ2-1, with 10 bases matching TRBD2. Germline trimming cut 2 bases from V and 5 bases from J; bases unmatched to any gene: 9. The CDR3 sequence is 17 residues long. From germline, CDR1 is SGHTA and CDR2 FQGNSA.

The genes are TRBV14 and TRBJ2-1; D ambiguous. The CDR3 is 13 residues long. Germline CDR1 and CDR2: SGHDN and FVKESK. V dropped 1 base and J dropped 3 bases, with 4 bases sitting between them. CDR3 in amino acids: CASSQGDYNEQFF. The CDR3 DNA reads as TGTGCCAGCAGCCAAGGGGACTACAATGAGCAGTTCTTC.

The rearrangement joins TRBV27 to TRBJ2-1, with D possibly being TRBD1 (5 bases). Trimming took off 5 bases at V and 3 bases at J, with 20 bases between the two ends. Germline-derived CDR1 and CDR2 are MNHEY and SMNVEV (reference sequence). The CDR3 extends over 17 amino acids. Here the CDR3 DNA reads TGTGCCAGCAGTCCAAACTCGGACACCAGAGTCTACAATGAGCAGTTCTTC. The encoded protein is CASSPNSDTRVYNEQFF.

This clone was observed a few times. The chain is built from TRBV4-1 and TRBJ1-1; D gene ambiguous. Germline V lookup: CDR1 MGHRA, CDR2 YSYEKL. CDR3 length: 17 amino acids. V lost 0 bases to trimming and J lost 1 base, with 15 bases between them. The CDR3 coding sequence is TGCGCCAGCAGCCAAGAATTAGGAAGGCAGGCGAACACTGAAGCTTTCTTT. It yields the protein CASSQELGRQANTEAFF.

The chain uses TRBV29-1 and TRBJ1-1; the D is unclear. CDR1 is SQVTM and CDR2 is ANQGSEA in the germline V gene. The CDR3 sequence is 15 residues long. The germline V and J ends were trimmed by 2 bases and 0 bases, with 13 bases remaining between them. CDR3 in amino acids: CSVEPSTIMNTEAFF. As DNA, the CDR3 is TGCAGCGTTGAACCCTCCACCATCATGAACACTGAAGCTTTCTTT.

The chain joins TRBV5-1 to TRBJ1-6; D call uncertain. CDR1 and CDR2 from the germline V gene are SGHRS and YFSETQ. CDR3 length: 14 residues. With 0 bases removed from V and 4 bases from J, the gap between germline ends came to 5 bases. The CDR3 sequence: CASSLDGYNSPLHF. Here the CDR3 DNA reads TGCGCCAGCAGCTTGGATGGATATAATTCACCCCTCCACTTT.

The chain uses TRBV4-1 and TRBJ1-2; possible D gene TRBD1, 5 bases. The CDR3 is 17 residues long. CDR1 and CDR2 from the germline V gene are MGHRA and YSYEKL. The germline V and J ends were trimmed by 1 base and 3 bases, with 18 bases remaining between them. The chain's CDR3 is CASSQGLTAQGHYGYTF. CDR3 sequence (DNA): TGCGCCAGCAGCCAAGGCCTTACTGCGCAGGGACACTATGGCTACACCTTC.

CDR3 coding DNA: TGCAGTGCAGGGGACGAGAAGGGCTACACCTTC. The encoded protein is CSAGDEKGYTF. This chain links TRBV20-1 with TRBJ1-2, with D possibly TRBD1 on 5 matching bases. The length of the CDR3 is 11 residues. Trimming shortened V by 6 bases and J by 8 bases, and 13 bases separated the two germline ends. The germline V gene encodes CDR1 DFQATT and CDR2 SNEGSKA (reference sequence).

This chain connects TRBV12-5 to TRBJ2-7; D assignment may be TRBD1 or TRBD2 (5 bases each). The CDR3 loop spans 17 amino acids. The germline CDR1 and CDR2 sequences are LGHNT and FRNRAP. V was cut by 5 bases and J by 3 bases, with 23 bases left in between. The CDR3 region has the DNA TGTGCTAGTGGTCCCCTCAACCATGGGGGTCGGGGCTACGAGCAGTACTTC. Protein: CASGPLNHGGRGYEQYF.

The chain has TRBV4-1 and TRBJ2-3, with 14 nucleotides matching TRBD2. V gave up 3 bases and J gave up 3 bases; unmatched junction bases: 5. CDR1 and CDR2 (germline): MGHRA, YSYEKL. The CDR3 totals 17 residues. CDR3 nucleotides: TGCGCCAGCAGCCATCCTGGACTAGCGGGAGGAACAGATACGCAGTATTTT. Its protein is CASSHPGLAGGTDTQYF.

The CDR3 here is CASSLRLALSGANVLTF. The CDR3 coding sequence is TGTGCCAGCAGTTTAAGACTAGCGCTCTCTGGGGCCAACGTCCTGACTTTC. The rearrangement joins TRBV27 to TRBJ2-6, with TRBD2 matching 8 bases. Per germline, CDR1 MNHEY and CDR2 SMNVEV (reference sequence). The CDR3 runs 17 residues. Germline trimming cut 2 bases from V and 0 bases from J; bases unmatched to any gene: 3.

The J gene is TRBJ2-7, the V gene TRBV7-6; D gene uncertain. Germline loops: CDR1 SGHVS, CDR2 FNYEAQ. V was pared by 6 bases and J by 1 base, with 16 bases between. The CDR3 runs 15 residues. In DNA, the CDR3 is TGTGCCAGCAGACGTTCCGCGGACCAATCCTACGAGCAGTACTTC. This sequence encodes CASRRSADQSYEQYF.

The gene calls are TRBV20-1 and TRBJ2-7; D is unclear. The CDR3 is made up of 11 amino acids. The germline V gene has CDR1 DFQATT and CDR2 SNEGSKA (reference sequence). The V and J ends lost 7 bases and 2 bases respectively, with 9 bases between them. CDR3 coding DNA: TGCAGTGTGAGAGACGCCTACGAGCAGTACTTC. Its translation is CSVRDAYEQYF.

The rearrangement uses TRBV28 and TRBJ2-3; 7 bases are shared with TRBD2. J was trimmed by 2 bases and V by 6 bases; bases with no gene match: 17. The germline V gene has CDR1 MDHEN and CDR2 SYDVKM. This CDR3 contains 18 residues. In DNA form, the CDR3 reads TGTGCCAGCAGCCCGAATCGGGTTGGGGGGGTCGACACAGATACGCAGTATTTT. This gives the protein CASSPNRVGGVDTDTQYF.

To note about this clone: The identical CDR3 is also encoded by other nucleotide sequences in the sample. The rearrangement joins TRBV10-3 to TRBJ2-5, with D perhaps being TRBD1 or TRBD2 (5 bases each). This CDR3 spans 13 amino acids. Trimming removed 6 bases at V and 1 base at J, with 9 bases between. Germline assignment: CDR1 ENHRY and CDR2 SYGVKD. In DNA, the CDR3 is TGTGCCATCAGACCGGGGACCCAAGAGACCCAGTACTTC. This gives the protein CAIRPGTQETQYF.

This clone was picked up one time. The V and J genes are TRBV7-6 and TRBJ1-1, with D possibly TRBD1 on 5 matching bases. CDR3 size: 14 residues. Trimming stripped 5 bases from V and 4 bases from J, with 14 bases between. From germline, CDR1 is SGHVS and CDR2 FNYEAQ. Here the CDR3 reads CASSARFGGTEAFF. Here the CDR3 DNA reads TGTGCCAGCAGCGCCAGGTTTGGGGGCACTGAAGCTTTCTTT.

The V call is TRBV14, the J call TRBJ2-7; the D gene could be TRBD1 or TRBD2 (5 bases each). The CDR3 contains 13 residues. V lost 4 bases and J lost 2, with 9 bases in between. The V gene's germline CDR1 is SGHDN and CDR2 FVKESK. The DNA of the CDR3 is TGTGCCAGCAGCCGGGACGGTACCTACGAGCAGTACTTC. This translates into CASSRDGTYEQYF. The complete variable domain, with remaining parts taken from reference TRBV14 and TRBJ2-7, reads EAGVTQFPSHSVIEKGQTVTLRCDPISGHDNLYWYRRVMGKEIKFLLHFVKESKQDESGMPNNRFLAERTGGTYSTLKVQPAELEDSGVYFCASSRDGTYEQYFGPGTRLTVT.

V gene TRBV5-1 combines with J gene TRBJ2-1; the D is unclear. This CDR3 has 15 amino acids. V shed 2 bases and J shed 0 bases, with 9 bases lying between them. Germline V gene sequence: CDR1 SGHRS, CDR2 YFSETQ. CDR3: CASSLRQSSYNEQFF. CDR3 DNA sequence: TGCGCCAGCAGCTTAAGGCAGAGCTCCTACAATGAGCAGTTCTTC.

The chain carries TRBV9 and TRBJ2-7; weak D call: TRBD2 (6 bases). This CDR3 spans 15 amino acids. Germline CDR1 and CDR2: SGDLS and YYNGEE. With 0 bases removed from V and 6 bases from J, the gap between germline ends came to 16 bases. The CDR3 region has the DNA TGTGCCAGCAGCGTAGCCCCGGGAGAGGGCGGCGAGCAGTACTTC. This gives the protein CASSVAPGEGGEQYF.